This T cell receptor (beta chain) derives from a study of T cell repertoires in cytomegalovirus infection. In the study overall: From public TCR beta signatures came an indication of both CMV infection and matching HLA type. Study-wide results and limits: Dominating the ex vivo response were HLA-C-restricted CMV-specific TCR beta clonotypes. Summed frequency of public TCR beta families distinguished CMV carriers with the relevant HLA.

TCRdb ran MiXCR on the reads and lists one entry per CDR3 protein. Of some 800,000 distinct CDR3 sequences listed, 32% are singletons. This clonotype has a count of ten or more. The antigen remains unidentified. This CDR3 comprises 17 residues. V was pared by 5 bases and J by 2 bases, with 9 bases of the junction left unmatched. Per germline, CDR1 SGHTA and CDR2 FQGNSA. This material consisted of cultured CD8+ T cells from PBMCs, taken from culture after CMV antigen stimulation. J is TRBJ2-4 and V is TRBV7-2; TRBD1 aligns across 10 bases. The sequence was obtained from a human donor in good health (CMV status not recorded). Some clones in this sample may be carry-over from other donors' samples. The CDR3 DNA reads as TGTGCCAGCAGCAAACCGGGACAGGGGTCTTCCAAAAACATTCAGTACTTC. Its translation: CASSKPGQGSSKNIQYF. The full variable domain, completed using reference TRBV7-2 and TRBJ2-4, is GAGVSQSPSNKVTEKGKDVELRCDPISGHTALYWYRQSLGQGLEFLIYFQGNSAPDKSGLPSDRFSAERTGGSVSTLTIQRTQQEDSAVYLCASSKPGQGSSKNIQYFGAGTRLSVL.